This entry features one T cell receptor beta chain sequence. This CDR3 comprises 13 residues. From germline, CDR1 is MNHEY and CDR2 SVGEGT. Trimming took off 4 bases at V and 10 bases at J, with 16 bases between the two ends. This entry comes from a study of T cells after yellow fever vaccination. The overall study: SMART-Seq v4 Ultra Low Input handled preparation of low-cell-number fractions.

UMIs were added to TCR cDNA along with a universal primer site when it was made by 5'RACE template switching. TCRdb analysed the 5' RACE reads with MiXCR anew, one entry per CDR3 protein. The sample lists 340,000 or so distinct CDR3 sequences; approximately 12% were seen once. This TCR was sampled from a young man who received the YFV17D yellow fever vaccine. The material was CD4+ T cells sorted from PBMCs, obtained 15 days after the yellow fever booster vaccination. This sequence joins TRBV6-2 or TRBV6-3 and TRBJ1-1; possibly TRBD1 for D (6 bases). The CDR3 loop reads CASSLGAYFGAFF. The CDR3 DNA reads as TGTGCCAGCAGTTTGGGGGCCTACTTTGGAGCTTTCTTT.